The entry below describes one T cell receptor beta chain. The data derive from a study of blood T cell repertoires in COVID-19. About the study: Whether acute or convalescent, the COVID-19 samples came from the United States, Italy and Spain. Sources were T cells, B-cell-depleted T cells, or PBMCs; the material itself was cDNA or gDNA.

Per the authors' pipeline: Reference gene primers were amplified, and this amplification served to estimate nucleated cell counts. This table comes from immunoSEQ multiplex PCR, and its TCRdb copy is limited to in-frame clones, with some not included. The DNA gave D and trimming, while V, J and clone size come from that table. The table lists about 140,000 clones, 88% of them singletons. Trimming pared 6 bases from V and 5 bases from J, leaving 19 bases between. The CDR3 is made up of 15 amino acids. CDR1 and CDR2 (germline): LNHDA, SQIVND (reference sequence). Input material: peripheral blood. This chain links TRBV19 with TRBJ2-5, with D possibly being TRBD2 (6 bases). The source is a woman aged 60-70 years with acute or convalescent COVID-19. For the CDR3, the DNA is TGTGCCAGTAGCCCCCCCGGGGGTCGATGGGAGACCCAGTACTTC. Its protein product is CASSPPGGRWETQYF.